This passage covers 3 T cell receptor beta chains from one sample sequenced in a study of blood T cell repertoires in COVID-19. Generated by immunoSEQ multiplex PCR, the TCRdb table keeps only in-frame clones and is missing some. The data contain under 200,000 clones, approximately 90% of them singletons. The sequenced material came from PBMCs or T cells enriched from blood (not recorded which). These receptors were obtained from a young woman who had recovered from COVID-19.

V is TRBV6-5 and J is TRBJ1-2, with 8 bases lining up with TRBD1. The germline gives CDR1 MNHEY, CDR2 SVGAGI. The V gene end was trimmed by 6 bases and the J gene end by 3 bases; junction bases not matched to a gene: 9. This CDR3 is 15 amino acids long. CDR3 in DNA: TGTGCCAGCAGGCCCCGACAGGGGTATGACTATGGCTACACCTTC. Its protein product is CASRPRQGYDYGYTF.

The chain couples TRBV28 to TRBJ1-6; weak D call: TRBD1 (6 bases). The CDR3 extends over 15 amino acids. V lost 5 bases and J lost 8, with 16 bases in between. Per the germline V gene, CDR1 is MDHEN and CDR2 is SYDVKM. The CDR3 DNA sequence: TGTGCCAGCAGTCCCGGACGGGGGGCGTATTCACCCCTCCACTTT. This encodes CASSPGRGAYSPLHF.

This chain links TRBV20-1 with TRBJ1-1; the match to TRBD1 covers 8 bases. There are 17 residues in the CDR3. J was trimmed by 3 bases and V by 3 bases; bases with no gene match: 15. Germline assignment: CDR1 DFQATT and CDR2 SNEGSKA (reference sequence). The CDR3 loop reads CSASNYRDRTIDTEAFF. Written as DNA, the CDR3 is TGCAGTGCTAGTAATTATCGGGACAGGACTATTGACACTGAAGCTTTCTTT.